The rows below give T cell receptor beta chains drawn from one sample of a study of T cell responses to AZD1222 COVID-19 vaccine. Assay used: immunoSEQ multiplex PCR; TCRdb lists only in-frame clones, some missing. The data contain tens of thousands of clones, 85% of them singletons. This material consisted of peripheral blood, taken on day 0 of AZD1222 vaccination. Receptors were obtained from an adult in good health. CDR3s include the opening cysteine and the closing phenylalanine or tryptophan. Each record gives: V gene, J gene, D gene, clone size, CDR3 DNA, CDR3 protein. D genes are given only for firm matches. The listing skips clone size in some rows; elsewhere it reads once, few, many or a size class.

TRBV5-6	TRBJ1-4	TRBD1	once	TGTGCCAGCAGCTTCAGACAGGGAACCTTAGCCGATGAAAAACTGTTTTTT	CASSFRQGTLADEKLFF
TRBV6-1	TRBJ2-1	NA	NA	TGTGCCAGCAGTGATATGGGGACACTAGACAATGAGCAGTTCTTC	CASSDMGTLDNEQFF
TRBV4-1	TRBJ1-1	NA	NA	TGCGCCAGCAGCCAAGAACGACATTCCCAGAACACTGAAGCTTTCTTT	CASSQERHSQNTEAFF
TRBV9	TRBJ1-6	TRBD1	NA	TGTGCCAGCAGCGTAGGACAGGGACGTTCACCCCTCCACTTT	CASSVGQGRSPLHF
TRBV27	TRBJ1-2	NA	NA	TGTGCCAGCAGTTATGCTCCCCTAGGCGGCTACACCTTC	CASSYAPLGGYTF
TRBV28	TRBJ1-2	NA	once	TGTGCCTCGAGAGGGGACCTTAACTATGGCTACACCTTC	CASRGDLNYGYTF
TRBV27	TRBJ1-2	NA	NA	TGTGCCAGCAGTTTAACGAGGGTAAATGGCTACACCTTC	CASSLTRVNGYTF
TRBV6-1	TRBJ1-5	NA	once	TGTGCCAGCAGTGTACAGGTCACTTATAGCAATCAGCCCCAGCATTTT	CASSVQVTYSNQPQHF
TRBV28	TRBJ2-7	NA	few	TGTGCCAGCAGGGTACCGGGACAATCCTACGAGCAGTACTTC	CASRVPGQSYEQYF
TRBV5-4	TRBJ2-7	NA	NA	TGTGCCAGCAGCTTGGTCCCCGGGAGCGAGCAGTACTTC	CASSLVPGSEQYF
TRBV18	TRBJ2-3	NA	NA	TGTGCCAGCTCACCGTACCCAGATACGCAGTATTTT	CASSPYPDTQYF
TRBV6-6	TRBJ2-3	NA	NA	TGTGCCAGCGGCCCCCAAACAGATACGCAGTATTTT	CASGPQTDTQYF
TRBV6-2/TRBV6-3	TRBJ2-7	NA	NA	TGTGCCAGCAGTTACCGTCCCACCTACGAGCAGTACTTC	CASSYRPTYEQYF
TRBV24-1	TRBJ2-1	TRBD2	NA	TGTGCCACCTCGTGGAGCGGGGCCTACAATGAGCAGTTCTTC	CATSWSGAYNEQFF
TRBV3-1/TRBV3-2	TRBJ1-2	NA	NA	TGTGCCAGCAGCCAAGCCCCAGGATCAAACTATGGCTACACCTTC	CASSQAPGSNYGYTF
TRBV20-1	TRBJ1-5	TRBD1	NA	TGCAGTGCTAGTCTTAGGACAGGGGGTAAAAGCAATCAGCCCCAGCATTTT	CSASLRTGGKSNQPQHF
TRBV4-1	TRBJ2-3	TRBD2	NA	TGCGCCAGCAGCCAAGGACTAGCGGGCAGCACAGATACGCAGTATTTT	CASSQGLAGSTDTQYF
TRBV6-6	TRBJ2-3	TRBD2	NA	TGTGCCAGCAGTCGAGATGGAGCGGGGGTGCGGGATACGCAGTATTTT	CASSRDGAGVRDTQYF